This TCR beta chain was identified in a study of T cells of healthy individuals. TCRdb passed the 5' RACE reads through MiXCR, listing each CDR3 protein once. The sample has over 95,000 distinct CDR3 sequences, roughly a sixth seen once. Germline V gene lookup returns CDR1 MDHEN and CDR2 SYDVKM. The trim removed 2 bases at V and 4 bases at J, leaving 8 bases unmatched. CDR3 length equals 15 residues. This TCR came from a human donor in good health. The chain couples TRBV28 to TRBJ2-7; 7 nucleotides agree with TRBD2. Written as DNA, the CDR3 is TGTGCCAGCAGTTTAGGCGGGAGAGGGATATACGAGCAGTACTTC. Residues: CASSLGGRGIYEQYF.